This T cell receptor beta chain was sequenced for a study of blood T cells in healthy people across ages. Study-level results: Strongly correlated with naive T cell percentage was TCR beta diversity. Shifts in expanded clonotypes may have been confounded by donor CMV status, which was unknown.

With 8 bases removed from V and 3 bases from J, the gap between germline ends came to 17 bases. CDR3 length: 15 residues. The germline gives CDR1 LNHNV, CDR2 YYDKDF (reference sequence). In the case of this clonotype: No antigen is known for it.

Each donor supplied approximately 10 milliliters of peripheral blood. Then a second PCR, running about 6 to 12 cycles, was carried out with a sample-barcoded 5' primer and a J-beta primer mix. TCRdb fed the 5' RACE reads into MiXCR, producing one record per CDR3 protein. The data contain roughly 500,000 distinct CDR3 sequences, about 26% of them singletons. The receptor was isolated from a woman aged 70 to 79 in good health. Sequenced material: blood. The genes are TRBV15 and TRBJ1-5; no reliable D call. The CDR3 DNA is TGTGCCACCCGAGAACATCGGCAGGTCAATCAGCCCCAGCATTTT. It encodes CATREHRQVNQPQHF.